The clone carrying this T cell receptor beta chain was detected a few times. Its antigen remains unknown. This sample stems from a study of sequential checkpoint blockade in melanoma. Here immunoSEQ multiplex PCR was the method, and the copy in TCRdb shows in-frame clones only, minus some. The sample lists 10,000 to 15,000 clones; around 20% were seen once. The germline CDR1 and CDR2 sequences are SGDLS and YYNGEE. Trimming stripped 0 bases from V and 5 bases from J, with 11 bases between. The length of the CDR3 is 14 residues. Study-wide findings and caveats: About 30 times likelier clinical benefit followed increased tumor T-cell fraction and clonality.

As for treatment: randomized to nivolumab then ipilimumab (arm A) or the reverse (arm B). Sequenced material: tumor tissue (inferred from file names), taken from a patient given nivolumab and ipilimumab in sequence. The TCR was taken from a human donor with melanoma. The genes are TRBV9 and TRBJ1-1; perhaps TRBD1 as D (5 bases). CDR3 residues: CASSVELGGTEAFF. In DNA, the CDR3 is TGTGCCAGCAGCGTAGAGTTGGGGGGGACTGAAGCTTTCTTT.